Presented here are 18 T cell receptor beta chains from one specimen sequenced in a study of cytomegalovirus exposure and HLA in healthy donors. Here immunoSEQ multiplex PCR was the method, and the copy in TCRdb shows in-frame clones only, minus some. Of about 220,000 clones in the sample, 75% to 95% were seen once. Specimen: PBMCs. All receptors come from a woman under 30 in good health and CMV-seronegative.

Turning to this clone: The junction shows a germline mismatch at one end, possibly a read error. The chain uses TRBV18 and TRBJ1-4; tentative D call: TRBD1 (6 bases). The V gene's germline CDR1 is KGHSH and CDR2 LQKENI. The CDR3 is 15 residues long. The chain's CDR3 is CARSPPGAANEKLFF. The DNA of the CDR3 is TGTGCCCGCTCACCACCGGGGGCGGCTAATGAAAAACTGTTTTTT. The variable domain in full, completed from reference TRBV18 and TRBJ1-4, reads NAGVMQNPRHLVRRRGQEARLRCSPMKGHSHVYWYRQLPEEGLKFMVYLQKENIIDESGMPKERFSAEFPKEGPSILRIQQVVRGDSAAYFCARSPPGAANEKLFFGSGTQLSVL.

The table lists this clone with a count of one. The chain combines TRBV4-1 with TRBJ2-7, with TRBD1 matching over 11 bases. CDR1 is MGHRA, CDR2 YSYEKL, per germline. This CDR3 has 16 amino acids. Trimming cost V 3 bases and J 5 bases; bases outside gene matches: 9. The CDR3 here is CASSHDWGQGVDEQYF. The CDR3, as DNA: TGCGCCAGCAGCCACGATTGGGGACAGGGGGTCGACGAGCAGTACTTC.

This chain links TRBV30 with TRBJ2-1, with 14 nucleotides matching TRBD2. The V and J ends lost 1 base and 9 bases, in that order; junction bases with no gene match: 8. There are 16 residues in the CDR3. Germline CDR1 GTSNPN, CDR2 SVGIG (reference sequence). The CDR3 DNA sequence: TGTGCCTGGAGTGGCCGGACTAGCGGGAGGAAGGCTGAGCAGTTCTTC. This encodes CAWSGRTSGRKAEQFF.

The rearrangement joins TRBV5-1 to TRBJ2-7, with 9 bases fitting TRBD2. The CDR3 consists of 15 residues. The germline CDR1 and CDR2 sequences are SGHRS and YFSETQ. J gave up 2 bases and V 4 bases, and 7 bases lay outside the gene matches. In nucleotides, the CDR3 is TGCGCCAGCAGCCAACGAGGCGGGAGGGCCTACGAGCAGTACTTC. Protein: CASSQRGGRAYEQYF.

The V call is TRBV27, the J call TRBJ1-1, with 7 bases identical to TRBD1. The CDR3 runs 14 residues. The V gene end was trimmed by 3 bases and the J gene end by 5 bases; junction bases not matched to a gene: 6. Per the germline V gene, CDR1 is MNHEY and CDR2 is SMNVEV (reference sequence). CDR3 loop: CASSFKGARTEAFF. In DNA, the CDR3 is TGTGCCAGCAGTTTTAAGGGGGCGCGGACTGAAGCTTTCTTT.

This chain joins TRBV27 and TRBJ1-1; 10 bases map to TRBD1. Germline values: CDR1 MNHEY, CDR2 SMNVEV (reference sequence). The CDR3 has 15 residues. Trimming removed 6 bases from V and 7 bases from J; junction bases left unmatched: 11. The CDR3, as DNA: TGTGCCAGCAGGCGACAGGGGGCGGGTAGTAGTGAAGCTTTCTTT. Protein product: CASRRQGAGSSEAFF.

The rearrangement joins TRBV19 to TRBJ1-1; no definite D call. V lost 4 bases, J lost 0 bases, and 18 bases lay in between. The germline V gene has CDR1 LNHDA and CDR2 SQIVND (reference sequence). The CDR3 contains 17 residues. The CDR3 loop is CASSTKARGSMNTEAFF. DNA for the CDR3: TGTGCCAGTAGTACCAAGGCTCGAGGATCGATGAACACTGAAGCTTTCTTT.

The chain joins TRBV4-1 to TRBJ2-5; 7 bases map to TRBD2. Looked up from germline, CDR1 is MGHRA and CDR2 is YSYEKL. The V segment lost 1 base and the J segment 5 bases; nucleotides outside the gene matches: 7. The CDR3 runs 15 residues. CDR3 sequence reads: CASSQVWAGVETQYF. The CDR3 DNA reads TGCGCCAGCAGCCAAGTCTGGGCGGGAGTCGAGACCCAGTACTTC.

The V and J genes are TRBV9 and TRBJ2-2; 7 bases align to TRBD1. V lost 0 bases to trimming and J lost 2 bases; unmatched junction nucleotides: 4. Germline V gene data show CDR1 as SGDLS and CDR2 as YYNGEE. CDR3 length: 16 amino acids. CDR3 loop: CASSVDGTANTGELFF. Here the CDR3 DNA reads TGTGCCAGCAGCGTAGACGGGACAGCTAACACCGGGGAGCTGTTTTTT.

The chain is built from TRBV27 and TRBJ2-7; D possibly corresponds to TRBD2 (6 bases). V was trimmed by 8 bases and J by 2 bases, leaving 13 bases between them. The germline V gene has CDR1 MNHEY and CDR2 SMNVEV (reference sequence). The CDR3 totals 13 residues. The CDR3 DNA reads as TGTGCCAGCGGGGTACGGGGGACCTACGAGCAGTACTTC. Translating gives CASGVRGTYEQYF.

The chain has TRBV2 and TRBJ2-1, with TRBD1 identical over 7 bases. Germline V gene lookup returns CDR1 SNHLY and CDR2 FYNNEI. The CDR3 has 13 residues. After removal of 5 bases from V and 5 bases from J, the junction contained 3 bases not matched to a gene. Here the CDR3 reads CASSRQGNNEQFF. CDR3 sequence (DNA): TGTGCCAGCAGTAGACAGGGTAACAATGAGCAGTTCTTC.

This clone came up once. The CDR3, as DNA: TGTGCCAGCAGCGCCCTAGGTTTGGGCGAGCAGTACTTC. Translated: CASSALGLGEQYF. V gene TRBV7-6 combines with J gene TRBJ2-7, with D unresolved. Germline V gene sequence: CDR1 SGHVS, CDR2 FNYEAQ. The CDR3 contains 13 residues. The V gene lost 5 bases and the J gene lost 6 bases, with 14 bases spanning the gap.

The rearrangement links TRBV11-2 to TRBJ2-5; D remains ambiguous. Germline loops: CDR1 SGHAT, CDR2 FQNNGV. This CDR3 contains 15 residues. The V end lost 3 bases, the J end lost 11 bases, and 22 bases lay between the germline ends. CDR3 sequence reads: CASSLKPPPSTPQYF. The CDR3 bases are TGTGCCAGCAGCTTGAAGCCCCCCCCCTCAACCCCACAGTACTTC.

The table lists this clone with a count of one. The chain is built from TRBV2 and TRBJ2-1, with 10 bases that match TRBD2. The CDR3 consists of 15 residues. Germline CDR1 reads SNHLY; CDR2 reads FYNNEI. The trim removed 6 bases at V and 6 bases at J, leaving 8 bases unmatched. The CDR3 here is CASSRLAGPPNEQFF. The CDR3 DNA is TGTGCCAGCAGCCGACTAGCGGGTCCGCCCAATGAGCAGTTCTTC. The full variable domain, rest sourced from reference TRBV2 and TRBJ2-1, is EPEVTQTPSHQVTQMGQEVILRCVPISNHLYFYWYRQILGQKVEFLVSFYNNEISEKSEIFDDQFSVERPDGSNFTLKIRSTKLEDSAMYFCASSRLAGPPNEQFFGPGTRLTVL.

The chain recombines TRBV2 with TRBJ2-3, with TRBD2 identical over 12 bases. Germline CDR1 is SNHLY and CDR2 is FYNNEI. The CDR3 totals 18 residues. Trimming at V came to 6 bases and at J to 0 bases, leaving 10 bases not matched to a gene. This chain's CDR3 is CASRWRLAGGPSTDTQYF. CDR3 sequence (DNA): TGTGCCAGCAGGTGGCGGCTAGCGGGAGGGCCGAGCACAGATACGCAGTATTTT.

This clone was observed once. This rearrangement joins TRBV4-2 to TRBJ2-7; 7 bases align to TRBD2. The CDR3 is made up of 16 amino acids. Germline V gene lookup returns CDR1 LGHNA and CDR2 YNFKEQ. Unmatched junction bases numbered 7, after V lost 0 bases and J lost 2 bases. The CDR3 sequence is CASSQESGALTYEQYF. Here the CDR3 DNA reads TGTGCCAGCAGCCAAGAGAGCGGGGCTCTAACCTACGAGCAGTACTTC.

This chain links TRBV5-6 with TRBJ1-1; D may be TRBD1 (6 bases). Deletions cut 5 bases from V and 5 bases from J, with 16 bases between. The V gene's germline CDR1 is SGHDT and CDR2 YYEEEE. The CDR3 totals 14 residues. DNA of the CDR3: TGTGCCAGCAGTTCTGCCAGGGGTTGGACTGAAGCTTTCTTT. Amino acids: CASSSARGWTEAFF. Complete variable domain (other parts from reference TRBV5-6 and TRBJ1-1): DAGVTQSPTHLIKTRGQQVTLRCSPKSGHDTVSWYQQALGQGPQFIFQYYEEEERQRGNFPDRFSGHQFPNYSSELNVNALLLGDSALYLCASSSARGWTEAFFGQGTRLTVV.

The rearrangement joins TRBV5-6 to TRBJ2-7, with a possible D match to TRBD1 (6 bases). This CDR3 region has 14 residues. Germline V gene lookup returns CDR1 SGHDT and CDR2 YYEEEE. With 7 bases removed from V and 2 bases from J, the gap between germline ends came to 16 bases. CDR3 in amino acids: CASRYDDRTYEQYF. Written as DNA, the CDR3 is TGTGCCAGCCGTTATGACGACAGGACCTACGAGCAGTACTTC.